In its sample, the clone carrying this T cell receptor (beta chain) was seen many times. Germline CDR1 SGDLS, CDR2 YYNGEE. CDR3 size: 13 residues. J was trimmed by 14 bases and V by 0 bases; bases with no gene match: 5. TCRdb fed the RT-PCR reads into MiXCR, producing one record per CDR3 protein. The table includes almost 700,000 distinct CDR3 sequences, 13% to 15% detected once. This receptor was identified in a female donor in good health, serving as a healthy control. J is TRBJ2-1 and V is TRBV9, with 10 bases identical to TRBD1. Material: memory CD4+ T cells from blood. The CDR3 region is CASSVGVGQGEFF. The CDR3 DNA is TGTGCCAGCAGCGTAGGGGTCGGACAGGGGGAGTTCTTC.